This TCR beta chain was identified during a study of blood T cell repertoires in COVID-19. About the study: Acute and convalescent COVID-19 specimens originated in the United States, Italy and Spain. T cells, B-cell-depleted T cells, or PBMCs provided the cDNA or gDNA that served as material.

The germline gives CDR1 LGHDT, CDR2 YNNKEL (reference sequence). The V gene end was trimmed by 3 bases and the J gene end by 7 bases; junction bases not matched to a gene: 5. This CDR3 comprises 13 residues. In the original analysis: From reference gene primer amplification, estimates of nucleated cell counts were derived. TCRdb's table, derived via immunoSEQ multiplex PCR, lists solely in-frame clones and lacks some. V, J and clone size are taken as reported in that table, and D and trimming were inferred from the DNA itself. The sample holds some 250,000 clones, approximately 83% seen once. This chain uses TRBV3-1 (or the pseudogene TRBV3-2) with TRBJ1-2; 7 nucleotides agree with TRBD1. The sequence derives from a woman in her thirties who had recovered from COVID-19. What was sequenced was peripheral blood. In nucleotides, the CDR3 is TGTGCCAGCAGCCAGCAAGGGGGCGGTGGCTACACCTTC. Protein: CASSQQGGGGYTF.